The rows below give T cell receptor beta chains drawn from one sample of a study of blood T cell repertoires in COVID-19. This table comes from immunoSEQ multiplex PCR, and its TCRdb copy is limited to in-frame clones, with some not included. This sample has some 190,000 clones, with about 85% found just once. What was sequenced was peripheral blood. The source is a man aged 25 to 45 with acute or convalescent COVID-19. CDR3s include the opening cysteine and the closing phenylalanine or tryptophan. The order of the fields is clone size, D gene, V gene, J gene, CDR3 protein, CDR3 DNA. A D gene is named only where the DNA matches it firmly. Some rows have no size entry. The others give once, few or many, or a class for an expanded clone.

size: NA
D: TRBD2
V: TRBV28
J: TRBJ2-3
CDR3: CASSLGDGRGGTQYF
DNA: TGTGCCAGCAGTTTAGGAGACGGGAGGGGAGGTACGCAGTATTTT

size: NA
D: NA
V: TRBV2
J: TRBJ2-2
CDR3: CASSEVPGGNTGELFF
DNA: TGTGCCAGCAGTGAAGTACCGGGTGGGAACACCGGGGAGCTGTTTTTT

size: NA
D: TRBD2
V: TRBV9
J: TRBJ2-3
CDR3: CASSVTSGATQYF
DNA: TGTGCCAGCAGCGTAACTAGCGGGGCAACGCAGTATTTT

size: NA
D: NA
V: TRBV7-3
J: TRBJ1-1
CDR3: CASSDWHWSGTEAFF
DNA: TGTGCCAGCAGCGACTGGCATTGGTCGGGGACTGAAGCTTTCTTT

size: NA
D: NA
V: TRBV11-2
J: TRBJ2-1
CDR3: CASSLSLDYDEQFF
DNA: TGTGCCAGCAGCTTATCCCTAGATTATGATGAGCAGTTCTTC

size: NA
D: NA
V: TRBV21-1
J: TRBJ1-1
CDR3: CASSLADSGTVFPEAFF
DNA: TGTGCCAGCAGCCTCGCCGATTCCGGGACAGTCTTCCCCGAAGCTTTCTTT

size: NA
D: NA
V: TRBV7-2
J: TRBJ1-4
CDR3: CASSAYGEKLFF
DNA: TGTGCCAGCAGCGCCTACGGTGAAAAACTGTTTTTT

size: NA
D: NA
V: TRBV5-6
J: TRBJ2-2
CDR3: CASSWGGGSATGELFF
DNA: TGTGCCAGCAGCTGGGGCGGAGGGAGTGCTACCGGGGAGCTGTTTTTT

size: NA
D: NA
V: TRBV10-1
J: TRBJ1-2
CDR3: CASNPLKALFGYTF
DNA: TGCGCCAGCAACCCACTCAAAGCCCTATTTGGCTACACCTTC

size: NA
D: NA
V: TRBV6-2/TRBV6-3
J: TRBJ1-5
CDR3: CASSYSQGPQPQHF
DNA: TGTGCCAGCAGTTACTCTCAGGGTCCGCAGCCCCAGCATTTT

size: NA
D: TRBD2
V: TRBV4-1
J: TRBJ2-3
CDR3: CASSPGRGGSPLDTQYF
DNA: TGCGCCAGCAGCCCAGGGCGCGGGGGGTCACCCCTAGATACGCAGTATTTT

size: NA
D: TRBD1
V: TRBV19
J: TRBJ1-1
CDR3: CASSPRQGALNTEAFF
DNA: TGTGCCAGTAGTCCGCGACAGGGGGCCTTGAACACTGAAGCTTTCTTT

size: NA
D: TRBD1
V: TRBV2
J: TRBJ1-5
CDR3: CASSVTGVSNQPQHF
DNA: TGTGCCAGCAGCGTTACAGGGGTTAGCAATCAGCCCCAGCATTTT

size: NA
D: NA
V: TRBV7-8
J: TRBJ1-4
CDR3: CASSLTRELFF
DNA: TGTGCCAGCAGCTTAACGAGGGAACTGTTTTTT

size: NA
D: NA
V: TRBV10-2
J: TRBJ1-6
CDR3: CASQRGSGATNSPLHF
DNA: TGCGCCAGTCAAAGGGGGTCCGGGGCTACTAATTCACCCCTCCACTTT

size: NA
D: NA
V: TRBV28
J: TRBJ1-5
CDR3: CASHWGGSNQPQHF
DNA: TGTGCCAGCCATTGGGGGGGTAGCAATCAGCCCCAGCATTTT

size: once
D: NA
V: TRBV4-2
J: TRBJ2-1
CDR3: CASSQAVSSYNEQFF
DNA: TGTGCCAGCAGCCAAGCGGTGAGCTCCTACAATGAGCAGTTCTTC

size: NA
D: NA
V: TRBV5-6
J: TRBJ2-2
CDR3: CASSFEVRAGELFF
DNA: TGTGCCAGCAGCTTTGAGGTGAGGGCCGGGGAGCTGTTTTTT

size: NA
D: NA
V: TRBV5-1
J: TRBJ2-1
CDR3: CASSQQGNEQFF
DNA: TGCGCCAGCAGCCAACAGGGAAATGAGCAGTTCTTC

size: NA
D: NA
V: TRBV5-1
J: TRBJ1-2
CDR3: CASSSITGNGYTF
DNA: TGCGCCAGCAGCTCCATAACAGGGAATGGCTACACCTTC

size: few
D: NA
V: TRBV15
J: TRBJ1-1
CDR3: CATSRDWLRGTEAFF
DNA: TGTGCCACCAGCAGAGATTGGTTGAGAGGCACTGAAGCTTTCTTT

size: NA
D: NA
V: TRBV7-3
J: TRBJ1-1
CDR3: CASSSDRNTEAFF
DNA: TGTGCCAGCAGCTCGGACAGAAACACTGAAGCTTTCTTT

size: NA
D: TRBD1
V: TRBV3-1/TRBV3-2
J: TRBJ1-2
CDR3: CASSLRTGSNYGYTF
DNA: TGTGCCAGCAGCCTACGGACAGGGTCTAACTATGGCTACACCTTC

size: once
D: NA
V: TRBV9
J: TRBJ2-7
CDR3: CASSVGSFGYSYEQYF
DNA: TGTGCCAGCAGCGTTGGTAGCTTCGGGTACTCCTACGAGCAGTACTTC

size: NA
D: NA
V: TRBV5-1
J: TRBJ1-2
CDR3: CASSSEPNYGYTF
DNA: TGCGCCAGCAGCTCTGAGCCGAACTATGGCTACACCTTC

size: once
D: NA
V: TRBV27
J: TRBJ1-4
CDR3: CASSLSAARVGEKLFF
DNA: TGTGCCAGCAGTTTATCGGCCGCCAGGGTCGGTGAAAAACTGTTTTTT